This T cell receptor (beta chain) was observed in a study of T cells in Graves' hyperthyroidism and ophthalmopathy. There are many counts of this clonotype. The antigen remains undetermined. Graves' hyperthyroidism is called stable when ophthalmopathy does not progress within 18 months. The CDR3 is made up of 14 amino acids. Germline V gene lookup returns CDR1 SGHTA and CDR2 FQGNSA. The V end was cut by 5 bases, the J end by 0 bases, with 11 bases between. Amplified regions were TCR beta CDR3 sequences from RNA transcripts. Primed by the HTBI set, a first-round RT-PCR was run on the TCR CDR3. TCRdb re-called the multiplex PCR reads with MiXCR, one entry per CDR3 protein. The data hold over 200,000 distinct CDR3 sequences, with over 15% observed a single time. Whole-study findings and limits: The model predicted ophthalmopathy a median approximately six months before onset.

The receptor was derived from a man aged 50-60 years with Graves' hyperthyroidism. The source material was blood. The chain recombines TRBV7-2 with TRBJ2-7; perhaps TRBD2 as D (5 bases). CDR3 amino acids: CASSPGGFSYEQYF. The CDR3 nucleotides read TGTGCCAGCAGCCCTGGCGGGTTCTCCTACGAGCAGTACTTC.